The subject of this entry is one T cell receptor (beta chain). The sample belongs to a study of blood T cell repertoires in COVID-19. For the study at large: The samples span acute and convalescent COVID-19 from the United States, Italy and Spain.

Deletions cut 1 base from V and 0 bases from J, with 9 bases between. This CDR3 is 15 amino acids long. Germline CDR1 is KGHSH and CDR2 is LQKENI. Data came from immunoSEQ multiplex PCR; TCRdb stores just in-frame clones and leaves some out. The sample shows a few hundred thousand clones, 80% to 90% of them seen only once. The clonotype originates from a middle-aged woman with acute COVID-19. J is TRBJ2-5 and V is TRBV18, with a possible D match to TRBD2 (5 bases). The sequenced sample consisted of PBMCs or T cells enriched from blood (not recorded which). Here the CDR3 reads CASSPLLGDQETQYF. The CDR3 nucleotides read TGTGCCAGCTCACCACTTCTCGGGGACCAAGAGACCCAGTACTTC. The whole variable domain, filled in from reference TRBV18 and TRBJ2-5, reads NAGVMQNPRHLVRRRGQEARLRCSPMKGHSHVYWYRQLPEEGLKFMVYLQKENIIDESGMPKERFSAEFPKEGPSILRIQQVVRGDSAAYFCASSPLLGDQETQYFGPGTRLLVL.